This T cell receptor (beta chain) came from a study of T-cell reconstitution after alpha-beta-depleted transplantation in children. As it was prepared, the TCRbeta library received unique molecular identifiers. TCRdb redid the calling of the PCR reads with MiXCR, one entry per CDR3 protein. The sample yields some 340,000 distinct CDR3 sequences, under 13% seen once. This clonotype occurred many times. The sequence derives from a human donor who donated a stem cell graft to a child with acute lymphoblastic leukemia. Sequences were derived from PBMCs from the stem cell graft donor, sampled from the stem cell graft.

The chain's CDR3 is CASSLGRGFGTDTQYF. The CDR3, as DNA: TGTGCCAGCAGCTTAGGGAGGGGATTCGGCACAGATACGCAGTATTTT. The rearrangement links TRBV7-2 to TRBJ2-3, with TRBD2 as a possible D gene (6 bases). The CDR3 consists of 16 residues. V was shortened by 1 base and J by 1 base, with 12 bases between the two germline ends. Per the germline V gene, CDR1 is SGHTA and CDR2 is FQGNSA.